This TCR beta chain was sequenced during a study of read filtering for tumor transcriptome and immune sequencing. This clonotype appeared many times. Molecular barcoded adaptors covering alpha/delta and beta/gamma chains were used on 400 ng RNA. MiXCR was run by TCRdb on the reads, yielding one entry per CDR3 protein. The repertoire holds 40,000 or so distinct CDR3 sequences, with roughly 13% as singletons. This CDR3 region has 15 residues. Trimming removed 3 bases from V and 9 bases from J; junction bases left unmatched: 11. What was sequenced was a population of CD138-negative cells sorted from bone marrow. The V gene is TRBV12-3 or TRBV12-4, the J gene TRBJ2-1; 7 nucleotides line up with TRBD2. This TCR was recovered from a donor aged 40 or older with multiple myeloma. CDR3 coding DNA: TGTGCCAGCAGTTTTCTCGTGGGAGGGCGAGGTGAGCAGTTCTTC. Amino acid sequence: CASSFLVGGRGEQFF.